This TCR beta chain derives from a study of identifying expanded T cells in peripheral blood. Using immunoSEQ multiplex PCR, the repertoire was profiled, and TCRdb retains in-frame clones only, with some absent. The sample records 55,000 to 75,000 clones, 80% to 90% being singletons. CDR3 length: 14 residues. Germline-derived CDR1 and CDR2 are SQVTM and ANQGSEA. Trimming removed 5 bases at V and 4 bases at J, with 15 bases between. This chain connects TRBV29-1 to TRBJ2-1; D is possibly TRBD1 or TRBD2 (5 bases each). The TCR originated in a person between 18 and 70 years old in good health. Sequencing was carried out using blood. The CDR3 loop reads CSVWTGRNYNEQFF. CDR3 nucleotide sequence: TGCAGCGTTTGGACGGGACGTAATTACAATGAGCAGTTCTTC.